One sample yielded the 31 T cell receptor beta chains listed below, sequenced in a study of identical twins (dated by TCRdb to the mid-2010s). Receptors were amplified or captured by 5' RACE. These reads were obtained on an Illumina HiSeq 2000. TCRdb trimmed public reads at Q25 via fastp, called clones via MiXCR and kept in-frame beta chains. For every CDR3 protein sequence, its rows merge into one entry that carries the most common genes and DNA. The sample table records some 1,700,000 distinct CDR3 sequences; around 33% of these occur just once. The ten biggest clones cover less than 0.35% of the sample. The material sequenced was cord blood. Receptors were obtained from a newborn girl in good health.

This clonotype was detected many times. This sequence joins TRBV6-2 or TRBV6-3 and TRBJ2-5; no firm D call. Germline V gene sequence: CDR1 MNHEY, CDR2 SVGEGT. Trimming removed 2 bases from V and 4 bases from J, with 5 bases in between. CDR3 length: 12 amino acids. The DNA of the CDR3 is TGTGCCAGCAGTTACCTGACAGAGACCCAGTACTTC. Its protein product is CASSYLTETQYF.

This clonotype was counted only a few times. V usage is TRBV5-1 and J usage is TRBJ2-5; possibly TRBD1 for D (6 bases). The CDR3 has 15 amino acids. Germline CDR1 and CDR2: SGHRS and YFSETQ. Trimming removed 4 bases from V and 1 base from J, with 14 bases in between. The CDR3 region is CASSAQTGIQETQYF. CDR3 coding DNA: TGCGCCAGCAGCGCCCAGACAGGTATCCAAGAGACCCAGTACTTC.

This clonotype was detected only a few times. The chain has TRBV5-1 and TRBJ2-1; perhaps TRBD1 as D (5 bases). CDR1 and CDR2 from the germline V gene are SGHRS and YFSETQ. The V and J ends lost 2 bases and 5 bases respectively, with 20 bases between them. The CDR3 is 17 residues long. In DNA, the CDR3 is TGCGCCAGCAGCTTACTTCGGACAAACTTTTTAGACAATGAGCAGTTCTTC. This codes for CASSLLRTNFLDNEQFF.

This clonotype was picked up a small number of times. The chain uses TRBV6-6 and TRBJ2-7; the match to TRBD2 covers 13 bases. CDR1 and CDR2 from the germline V gene are MNHNY and SVGAGI (reference sequence). This CDR3 spans 16 amino acids. The junction had 10 bases not matched to a gene; V was cut back by 2 bases and J by 9 bases. The CDR3: CASSYGTSGMLCGQYF. In nucleotides, the CDR3 is TGTGCCAGCAGTTACGGGACTAGCGGGATGTTATGCGGGCAGTACTTC.

The sample holds a few counts of this clonotype. The chain combines TRBV12-3 or TRBV12-4 with TRBJ2-1; 8 bases agree with TRBD1. V was pared by 0 bases and J by 2 bases, with 3 bases of the junction left unmatched. This CDR3 is 16 amino acids long. The CDR3 spells CASSLAGTGAYNEQFF. For the CDR3, the DNA is TGTGCCAGCAGTTTAGCGGGGACAGGAGCCTACAATGAGCAGTTCTTC.

This clonotype appeared a few times. The chain couples TRBV29-1 to TRBJ2-4; D gene unclear. The J call is in doubt because the DNA end fits TRBJ2-7 better. The CDR3 contains 12 residues. Germline CDR1 SQVTM, CDR2 ANQGSEA. The CDR3 sequence: CSALYPAGEQYF. The CDR3 DNA reads TGCAGCGCCTTATACCCCGCCGGCGAGCAGTACTTC.

This chain links TRBV7-9 with TRBJ1-5, with 12 positions matching TRBD1. The V gene's germline CDR1 is SEHNR and CDR2 FQNEAQ (reference sequence). The J segment lost 2 bases and the V segment lost 5 bases, leaving 4 bases of the junction unmatched. The CDR3 loop spans 16 amino acids. The CDR3 sequence: CASSRDRGLGNQPQHF. For the CDR3, the DNA is TGTGCCAGCAGCCGGGACAGGGGGCTTGGCAATCAGCCCCAGCATTTT.

This rearrangement joins TRBV20-1 to TRBJ1-5; 11 nucleotides align to TRBD1. Germline lookup yields CDR1 DFQATT and CDR2 SNEGSKA (reference sequence). The CDR3 extends over 15 amino acids. Trimming cost V 3 bases and J 3 bases; bases outside gene matches: 4. CDR3 loop: CSASSGQGDNQPQHF. For the CDR3, the DNA is TGCAGTGCTAGTTCGGGACAGGGGGACAATCAGCCCCAGCATTTT.

The rearrangement uses TRBV27 and TRBJ1-4; tentative D call: TRBD1 (6 bases). The V end lost 3 bases, the J end lost 3 bases, and 11 bases lay between the germline ends. Germline V gives CDR1 MNHEY, CDR2 SMNVEV (reference sequence). CDR3 length: 15 residues. The CDR3 spells CASSFPRGANEKLFF. The CDR3, as DNA: TGTGCCAGCAGTTTCCCTAGGGGGGCTAATGAAAAACTGTTTTTT.

The sample holds a few counts of this clonotype. This rearrangement joins TRBV20-1 to TRBJ1-2; D is perhaps TRBD1 (6 bases). The CDR3 sequence is 14 residues long. Trimming left V 0 bases short and J 7 bases short, with 15 bases between. The germline gives CDR1 DFQATT, CDR2 SNEGSKA (reference sequence). The CDR3 region is CSARDQYRAAGYTF. The CDR3, as DNA: TGCAGTGCTAGAGATCAGTACAGGGCGGCTGGCTACACCTTC.

The count of this clonotype is one. The chain links TRBV20-1 to TRBJ1-5; D uncertain. The CDR3 runs to 15 residues. Germline-derived CDR1 and CDR2 are DFQATT and SNEGSKA (reference sequence). Trimming removed 1 base from V and 1 base from J, with 11 bases in between. The chain's CDR3 is CSARGEDLSNQPQHF. Here the CDR3 DNA reads TGCAGTGCTAGAGGGGAGGATCTGAGCAATCAGCCCCAGCATTTT.

This rearrangement joins TRBV13 to TRBJ1-2; D remains unclear. There are 13 residues in the CDR3. V was shortened by 10 bases and J by 5 bases, with 17 bases between the two germline ends. Germline loops: CDR1 PRHDT, CDR2 FYEKMQ (reference sequence). The CDR3 protein is CATRSLSEYGYTF. CDR3 bases: TGTGCCACGCGAAGTTTAAGCGAGTATGGCTACACCTTC.

The rearrangement uses TRBV12-3 or TRBV12-4 and TRBJ2-7, with 12 bases aligning to TRBD1. There are 16 residues in the CDR3. V lost 6 bases, J lost 7 bases, and 13 bases stayed unmatched. The CDR3 reads CASSKGQGARYNEQYF. The CDR3 DNA reads as TGTGCCAGCAGCAAGGGACAGGGGGCAAGGTACAATGAGCAGTACTTC.

The chain is built from TRBV21-1 and TRBJ1-2; no check of the table's D call, TRBD1, against the DNA was made. TRBV21-1 is classified as a pseudogene. This CDR3 has 13 amino acids. The CDR3 spells CASATMSGHGYTF. As DNA, the CDR3 is TGTGCCAGTGCGACAATGTCCGGTCATGGCTACACCTTC.

The V and J genes are TRBV6-1 and TRBJ2-3; TRBD1 might be the D (5 bases). Per germline, CDR1 MNHNS and CDR2 SASEGT. Trimming took 7 bases from V and 1 from J, leaving 15 bases between them. The CDR3 loop spans 15 amino acids. CDR3 region: CASKPVGAGTDTQYF. CDR3 nucleotide sequence: TGTGCCAGCAAGCCGGTAGGGGCTGGCACAGATACGCAGTATTTT.

This clonotype was observed a few times. The chain uses TRBV27 and TRBJ1-6; no definite D call. Germline V gene data show CDR1 as MNHEY and CDR2 as SMNVEV (reference sequence). Trimming took 6 bases from V and 2 from J, leaving 11 bases between them. This CDR3 has 15 amino acids. The CDR3 coding sequence is TGTGCCAGCAGGCCGGGAGGAGCCTATAATTCACCCCTCCACTTT. This sequence encodes CASRPGGAYNSPLHF.

This clonotype was seen a few times. The V call is TRBV7-9, the J call TRBJ1-2; D gene uncertain. V lost 5 bases and J lost 4, with 11 bases in between. This CDR3 is built from 13 residues. Per germline, CDR1 SEHNR and CDR2 FQNEAQ (reference sequence). The CDR3 nucleotides are TGTGCCAGCAGCCCGGACCAGACCTATGGCTACACCTTC. The encoded protein is CASSPDQTYGYTF. Complete variable domain (other parts from reference TRBV7-9 and TRBJ1-2): DTGVSQNPRHKITKRGQNVTFRCDPISEHNRLYWYRQTLGQGPEFLTYFQNEAQLEKSRLLSDRFSAERPKGSFSTLEIQRTEQGDSAMYLCASSPDQTYGYTFGSGTRLTVV.

This clonotype was detected only a few times. The genes are TRBV27 and TRBJ1-1; TRBD1 is a possible D gene (6 bases). The CDR3 is made up of 14 amino acids. Germline CDR1 reads MNHEY; CDR2 reads SMNVEV (reference sequence). The ends were cut back, 0 bases at V and 7 bases at J, with 12 bases in the middle. The CDR3 spells CASSLSRGADEAFF. The CDR3 nucleotides read TGTGCCAGCAGTTTATCACGGGGGGCGGATGAAGCTTTCTTT.

The chain recombines TRBV5-1 with TRBJ2-3; the match to TRBD2 covers 7 bases. The V gene end was trimmed by 1 base and the J gene end by 4 bases; junction bases not matched to a gene: 6. This CDR3 region has 15 residues. Germline values: CDR1 SGHRS, CDR2 YFSETQ. The DNA for the CDR3 is TGCGCCAGCAGCTTGAATGGCGGGAGTGCAGATACGCAGTATTTT. Protein: CASSLNGGSADTQYF.

V is TRBV10-3 and J is TRBJ1-3, with D perhaps matching TRBD1 (6 bases). Looked up from germline, CDR1 is ENHRY and CDR2 is SYGVKD. The V and J ends lost 0 bases and 0 bases respectively, with 15 bases between them. The CDR3 is 18 amino acids. CDR3: CAISESGADGDSGNTIYF. CDR3 sequence (DNA): TGTGCCATCAGTGAGTCGGGGGCCGACGGTGACTCTGGAAACACCATATATTTT.

The V call is TRBV7-2, the J call TRBJ2-7; 8 bases align to TRBD1. CDR3 length: 15 residues. With 6 bases clipped from V and 2 bases from J, the junction kept 9 bases outside the gene matches. Looked up from germline, CDR1 is SGHTA and CDR2 is FQGNSA. CDR3 nucleotides: TGTGCCAGCAGAGTACAGGGGGAAGGGACCTACGAGCAGTACTTC. It codes for CASRVQGEGTYEQYF.

The chain is built from TRBV10-3 and TRBJ1-4; D call uncertain. V lost 0 bases to trimming and J lost 1 base, with 18 bases between them. The germline gives CDR1 ENHRY, CDR2 SYGVKD. The CDR3 contains 19 residues. CDR3 coding DNA: TGTGCCATCAGTGAGTCGATCTTCATTAGGGCACGAACTAATGAAAAACTGTTTTTT. It translates to CAISESIFIRARTNEKLFF.

J is TRBJ2-5 and V is TRBV7-2, with D possibly TRBD2 on 7 matching bases. The J call may be wrong; the DNA end is better matched by TRBJ2-7. The V gene's germline CDR1 is SGHTA and CDR2 FQGNSA. This CDR3 is built from 16 residues. CDR3 protein: CASSLVGGALIYEQYF. Here the CDR3 DNA reads TGTGCCAGCAGCTTAGTAGGGGGGGCGCTTATCTACGAGCAGTACTTC.

This clonotype was observed a few times. The rearrangement joins TRBV5-1 to TRBJ2-3; tentatively, D is TRBD2 (6 bases). The V gene lost 3 bases and the J gene lost 0 bases, with 14 bases spanning the gap. This CDR3 comprises 16 residues. CDR1 and CDR2 from the germline V gene are SGHRS and YFSETQ. CDR3 loop: CASSSGSGTSTDTQYF. CDR3 in DNA: TGCGCCAGCAGCTCCGGTAGCGGTACTAGCACAGATACGCAGTATTTT. The whole variable domain, remainder taken from reference TRBV5-1 and TRBJ2-3, is KAGVTQTPRYLIKTRGQQVTLSCSPISGHRSVSWYQQTPGQGLQFLFEYFSETQRNKGNFPGRFSGRQFSNSRSEMNVSTLELGDSALYLCASSSGSGTSTDTQYFGPGTRLTVL.

The gene calls are TRBV4-1 and TRBJ1-2; 8 bases match TRBD1. CDR3 length: 17 amino acids. Losses at the gene ends were 3 bases for V and 0 bases for J; bases not matched to a gene: 9. Germline values: CDR1 MGHRA, CDR2 YSYEKL. This chain's CDR3 is CASSHLFDRGANYGYTF. CDR3 in DNA: TGCGCCAGCAGCCACCTCTTTGACAGGGGAGCTAACTATGGCTACACCTTC.

This chain links TRBV11-2 with TRBJ2-3, with 11 bases fitting TRBD2. The germline CDR1 and CDR2 sequences are SGHAT and FQNNGV. This CDR3 has 18 residues. After removal of 3 bases from V and 1 base from J, the junction contained 9 bases not matched to a gene. The CDR3 sequence: CASSFRIAGGSGTDTQYF. The DNA of the CDR3 is TGTGCCAGCAGCTTTCGAATAGCGGGGGGGTCTGGCACAGATACGCAGTATTTT. Together with reference TRBV11-2 and TRBJ2-3, the CDR3 gives the full variable domain: EAGVAQSPRYKIIEKRQSVAFWCNPISGHATLYWYQQILGQGPKLLIQFQNNGVVDDSQLPKDRFSAERLKGVDSTLKIQPAKLEDSAVYLCASSFRIAGGSGTDTQYFGPGTRLTVL.

The chain joins TRBV10-3 to TRBJ1-4, with no clear D. This CDR3 is 12 amino acids long. The ends were cut back, 3 bases at V and 7 bases at J, with 6 bases in the middle. CDR1 is ENHRY and CDR2 is SYGVKD in the germline V gene. CDR3 in DNA: TGTGCCATCAGTGACGAAAGTGAAAAACTGTTTTTT. It codes for CAISDESEKLFF.

This clonotype occurred a few times. The gene calls are TRBV3-1 and TRBJ2-7, with D unresolved. Trimming stripped 3 bases from V and 7 bases from J, with 16 bases between. This CDR3 spans 14 amino acids. CDR1 is LGHDT, CDR2 YNNKEL, per germline (reference sequence). The DNA of the CDR3 is TGTGCCAGCAGCCACGGCCGGGTGCTAATTGAGCAGTACTTC. Translation gives CASSHGRVLIEQYF.

In its sample, this clonotype was seen once. One base away lies a much larger clone, so this may be a sequencing read error. The chain links TRBV7-2 to TRBJ2-5; no reliable D call. The CDR3 runs 14 residues. Germline values: CDR1 SGHTA, CDR2 FQGNSA. V shed 2 bases and J shed 11 bases, with 18 bases lying between them. The chain's CDR3 is CASSLSASYYEQYF. The CDR3 nucleotides read TGTGCCAGCAGCTTATCGGCCAGTTATTATGAGCAGTACTTC.

This clonotype was counted a single time. J is TRBJ2-1 and V is TRBV12-2; TRBD2 is taken as the D call from the table, unchecked against the DNA. TRBV12-2 is shown as a pseudogene. This CDR3 comprises 16 residues. The CDR3 is CASRFGERGPYNEQFF. CDR3 sequence (DNA): TGTGCAAGTCGCTTTGGTGAGAGAGGGCCTTACAATGAGCAGTTCTTC.

V usage is TRBV4-2 and J usage is TRBJ1-1, with D perhaps matching TRBD1 (5 bases). The CDR3 extends over 15 amino acids. V was trimmed by 4 bases and J by 4 bases, leaving 16 bases between them. The germline V gene has CDR1 LGHNA and CDR2 YNFKEQ. CDR3 in DNA: TGTGCCAGCAGCCTTCAATCCGGGACGAGCACTGAAGCTTTCTTT. This encodes CASSLQSGTSTEAFF.